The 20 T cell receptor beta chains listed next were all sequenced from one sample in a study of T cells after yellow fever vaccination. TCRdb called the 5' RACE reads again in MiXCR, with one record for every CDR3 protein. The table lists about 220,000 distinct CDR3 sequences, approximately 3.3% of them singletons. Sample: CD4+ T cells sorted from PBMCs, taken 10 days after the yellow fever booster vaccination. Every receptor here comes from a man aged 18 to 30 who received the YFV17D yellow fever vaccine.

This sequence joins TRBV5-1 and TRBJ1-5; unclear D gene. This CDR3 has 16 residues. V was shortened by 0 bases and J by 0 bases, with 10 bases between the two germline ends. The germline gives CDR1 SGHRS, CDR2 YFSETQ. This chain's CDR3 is CASSLGEGDSNQPQHF. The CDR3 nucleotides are TGCGCCAGCAGCTTGGGTGAGGGAGATAGCAATCAGCCCCAGCATTTT.

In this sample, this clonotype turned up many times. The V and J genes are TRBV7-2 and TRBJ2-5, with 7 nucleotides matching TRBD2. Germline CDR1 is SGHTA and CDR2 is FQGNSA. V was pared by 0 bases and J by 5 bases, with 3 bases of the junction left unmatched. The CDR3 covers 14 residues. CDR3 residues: CASSLARERETQYF. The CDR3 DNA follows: TGTGCCAGCAGCTTAGCGCGGGAGCGGGAGACCCAGTACTTC.

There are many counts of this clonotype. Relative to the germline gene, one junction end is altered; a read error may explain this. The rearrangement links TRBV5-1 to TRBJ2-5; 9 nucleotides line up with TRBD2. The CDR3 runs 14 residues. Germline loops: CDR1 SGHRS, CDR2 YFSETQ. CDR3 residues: CASSLGLAQETQYF. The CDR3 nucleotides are TGTGCCAGCAGTCTCGGACTAGCGCAAGAGACCCAGTACTTC. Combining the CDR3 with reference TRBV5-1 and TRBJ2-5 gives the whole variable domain KAGVTQTPRYLIKTRGQQVTLSCSPISGHRSVSWYQQTPGQGLQFLFEYFSETQRNKGNFPGRFSGRQFSNSRSEMNVSTLELGDSALYLCASSLGLAQETQYFGPGTRLLVL.

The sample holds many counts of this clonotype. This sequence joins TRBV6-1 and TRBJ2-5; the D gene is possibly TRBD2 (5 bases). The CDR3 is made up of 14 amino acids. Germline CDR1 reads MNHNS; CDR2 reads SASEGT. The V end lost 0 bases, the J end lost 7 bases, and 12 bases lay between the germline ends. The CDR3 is CASSEAFHEGTQYF. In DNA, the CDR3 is TGTGCCAGCAGTGAAGCGTTCCACGAGGGGACCCAGTACTTC.

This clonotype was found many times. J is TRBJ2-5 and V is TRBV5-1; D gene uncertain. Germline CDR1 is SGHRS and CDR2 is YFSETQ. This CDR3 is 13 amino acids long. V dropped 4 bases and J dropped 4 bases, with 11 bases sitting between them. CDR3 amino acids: CASSPRRSETQYF. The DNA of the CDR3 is TGCGCCAGCAGCCCAAGGCGGTCAGAGACCCAGTACTTC. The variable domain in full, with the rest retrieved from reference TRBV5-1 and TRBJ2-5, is KAGVTQTPRYLIKTRGQQVTLSCSPISGHRSVSWYQQTPGQGLQFLFEYFSETQRNKGNFPGRFSGRQFSNSRSEMNVSTLELGDSALYLCASSPRRSETQYFGPGTRLLVL.

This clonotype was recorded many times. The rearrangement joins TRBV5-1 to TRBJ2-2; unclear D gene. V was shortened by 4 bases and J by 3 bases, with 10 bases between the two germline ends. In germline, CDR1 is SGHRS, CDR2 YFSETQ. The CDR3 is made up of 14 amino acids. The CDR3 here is CASSPGEDTGELFF. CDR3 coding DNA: TGCGCCAGCAGCCCTGGGGAAGACACCGGGGAGCTGTTTTTT.

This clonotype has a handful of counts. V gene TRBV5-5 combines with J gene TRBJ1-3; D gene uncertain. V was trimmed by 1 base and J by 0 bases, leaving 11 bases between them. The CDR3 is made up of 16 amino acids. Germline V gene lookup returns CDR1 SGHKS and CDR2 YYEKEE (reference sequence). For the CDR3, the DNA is TGTGCCAGCAGCTTGATGCAGACGATCTCTGGAAACACCATATATTTT. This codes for CASSLMQTISGNTIYF. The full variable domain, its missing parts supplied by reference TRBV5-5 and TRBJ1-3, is DAGVTQSPTHLIKTRGQQVTLRCSPISGHKSVSWYQQVLGQGPQFIFQYYEKEERGRGNFPDRFSARQFPNYSSELNVNALLLGDSALYLCASSLMQTISGNTIYFGEGSWLTVV.

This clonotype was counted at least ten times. Here the CDR3 DNA reads TGTGCCCCCCAGGCTCGGGACAGGGGACTCTACGAGCAGTACGTC. Its protein is CAPQARDRGLYEQYV. The chain couples TRBV24-1 to TRBJ2-7; 10 bases align to TRBD1. Germline-derived CDR1 and CDR2 are KGHDR and SFDVKD. This CDR3 is built from 15 residues. J was trimmed by 3 bases and V by 12 bases; bases with no gene match: 13.

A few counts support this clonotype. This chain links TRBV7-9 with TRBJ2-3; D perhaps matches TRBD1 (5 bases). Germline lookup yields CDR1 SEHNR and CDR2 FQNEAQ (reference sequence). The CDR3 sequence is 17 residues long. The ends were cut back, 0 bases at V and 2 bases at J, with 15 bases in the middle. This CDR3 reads CASSLAWRQRITDTQYF. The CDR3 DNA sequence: TGTGCCAGCAGCTTAGCTTGGCGACAGAGAATCACAGATACGCAGTATTTT. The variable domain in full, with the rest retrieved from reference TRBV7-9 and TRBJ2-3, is DTGVSQNPRHKITKRGQNVTFRCDPISEHNRLYWYRQTLGQGPEFLTYFQNEAQLEKSRLLSDRFSAERPKGSFSTLEIQRTEQGDSAMYLCASSLAWRQRITDTQYFGPGTRLTVL.

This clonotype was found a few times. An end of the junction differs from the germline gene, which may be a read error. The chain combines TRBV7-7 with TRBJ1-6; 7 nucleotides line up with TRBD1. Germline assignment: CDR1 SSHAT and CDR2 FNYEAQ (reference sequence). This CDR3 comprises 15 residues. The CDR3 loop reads CASSLQGQHNSPLHF. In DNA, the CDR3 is TGTGCTAGCAGCCTTCAGGGACAGCATAATTCACCCCTCCACTTT.

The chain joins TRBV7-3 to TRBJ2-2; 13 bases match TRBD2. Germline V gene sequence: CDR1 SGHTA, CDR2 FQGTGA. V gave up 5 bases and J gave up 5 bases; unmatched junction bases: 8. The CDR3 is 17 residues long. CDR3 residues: CASSVLAGGPLTGELFF. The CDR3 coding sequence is TGTGCCAGCAGCGTACTAGCGGGGGGGCCGTTGACCGGGGAGCTGTTTTTT.

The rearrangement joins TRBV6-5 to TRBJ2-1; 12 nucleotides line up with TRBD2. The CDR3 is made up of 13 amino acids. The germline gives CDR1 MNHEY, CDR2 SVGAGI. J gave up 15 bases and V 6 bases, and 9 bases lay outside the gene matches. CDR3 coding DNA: TGTGCCAGCAGCGAGACTAGCGGGGGTCGATTGTTCTTC. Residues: CASSETSGGRLFF.

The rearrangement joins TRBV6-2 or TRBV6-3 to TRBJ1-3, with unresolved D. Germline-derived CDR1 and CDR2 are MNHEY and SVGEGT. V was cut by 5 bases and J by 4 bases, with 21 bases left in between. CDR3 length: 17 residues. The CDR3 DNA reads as TGTGCCAGCAGTCCACTTATCCTCCTGGCGTCCGGAAACACCATATATTTT. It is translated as CASSPLILLASGNTIYF.

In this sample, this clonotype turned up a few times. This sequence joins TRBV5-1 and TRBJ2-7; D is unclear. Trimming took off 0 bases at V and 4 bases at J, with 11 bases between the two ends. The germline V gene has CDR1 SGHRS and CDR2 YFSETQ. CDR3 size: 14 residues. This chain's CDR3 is CASSLAGSDYEQYF. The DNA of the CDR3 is TGCGCCAGCAGCTTGGCGGGTTCTGATTACGAGCAGTACTTC.

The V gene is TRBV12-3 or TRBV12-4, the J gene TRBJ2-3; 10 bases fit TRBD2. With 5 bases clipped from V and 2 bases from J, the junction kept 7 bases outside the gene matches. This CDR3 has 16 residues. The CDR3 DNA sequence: TGTGCCAGCAGTATCTGGACTAGCGGAGTCACAGATACGCAGTATTTT. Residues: CASSIWTSGVTDTQYF.

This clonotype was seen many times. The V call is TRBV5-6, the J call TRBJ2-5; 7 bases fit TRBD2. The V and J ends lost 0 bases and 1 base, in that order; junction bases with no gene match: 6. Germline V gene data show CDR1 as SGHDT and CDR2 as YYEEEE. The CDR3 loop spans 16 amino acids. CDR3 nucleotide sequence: TGTGCCAGCAGCTTGGAACGGGGACTACCCCAAGAGACCCAGTACTTC. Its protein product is CASSLERGLPQETQYF.

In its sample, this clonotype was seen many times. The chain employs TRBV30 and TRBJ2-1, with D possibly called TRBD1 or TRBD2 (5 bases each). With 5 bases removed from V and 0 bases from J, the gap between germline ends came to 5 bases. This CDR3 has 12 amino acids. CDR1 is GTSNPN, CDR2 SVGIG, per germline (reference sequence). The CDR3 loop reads CAWGGSYNEQFF. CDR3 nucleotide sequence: TGTGCCTGGGGGGGCTCCTACAATGAGCAGTTCTTC.

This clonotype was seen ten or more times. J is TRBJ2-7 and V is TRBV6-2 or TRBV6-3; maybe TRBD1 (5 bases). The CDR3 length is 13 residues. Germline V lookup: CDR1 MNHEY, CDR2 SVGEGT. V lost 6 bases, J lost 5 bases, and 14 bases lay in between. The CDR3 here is CASRTQGSDEQYF. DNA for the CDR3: TGTGCCAGCAGGACCCAGGGCTCTGACGAGCAGTACTTC.

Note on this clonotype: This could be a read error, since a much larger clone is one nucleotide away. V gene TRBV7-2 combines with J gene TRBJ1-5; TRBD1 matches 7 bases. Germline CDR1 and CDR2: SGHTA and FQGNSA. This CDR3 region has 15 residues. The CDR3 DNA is TGTGCCAGCAGCTCACAGGGGAATAGCATTCAGCCCCAGCATTTT. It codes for CASSSQGNSIQPQHF.

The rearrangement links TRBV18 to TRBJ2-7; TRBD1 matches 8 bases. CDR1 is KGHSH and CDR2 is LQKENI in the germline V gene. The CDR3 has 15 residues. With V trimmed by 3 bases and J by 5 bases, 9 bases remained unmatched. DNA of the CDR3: TGTGCCAGCTCACCCCAGACAGGGGTGACCCACGAGCAGTACTTC. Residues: CASSPQTGVTHEQYF.